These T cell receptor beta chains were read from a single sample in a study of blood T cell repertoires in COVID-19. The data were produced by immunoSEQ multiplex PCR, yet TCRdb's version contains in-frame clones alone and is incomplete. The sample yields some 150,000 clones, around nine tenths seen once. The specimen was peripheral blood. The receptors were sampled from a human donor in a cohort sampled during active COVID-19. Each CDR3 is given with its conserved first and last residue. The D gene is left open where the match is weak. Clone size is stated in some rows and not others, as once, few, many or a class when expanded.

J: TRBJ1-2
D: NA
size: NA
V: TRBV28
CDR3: CASSPSGGGYGYTF
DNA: TGTGCCAGCAGCCCAAGTGGGGGCGGCTATGGCTACACCTTC

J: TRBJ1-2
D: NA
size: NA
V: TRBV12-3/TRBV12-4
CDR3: CASSSQRGAGYTF
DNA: TGTGCCAGCAGTTCCCAGCGGGGGGCTGGCTACACCTTC

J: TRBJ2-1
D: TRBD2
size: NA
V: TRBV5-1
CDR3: CASSPRLAGGNEQFF
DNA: TGCGCCAGCAGCCCACGACTAGCGGGAGGAAATGAGCAGTTCTTC

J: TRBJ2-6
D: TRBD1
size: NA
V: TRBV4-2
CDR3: CASSQARDRGSLPGANVLTF
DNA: TGTGCCAGCAGCCAAGCCCGGGACAGGGGATCTTTACCTGGGGCCAACGTCCTGACTTTC

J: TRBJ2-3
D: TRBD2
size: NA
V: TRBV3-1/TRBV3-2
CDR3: CASSQEWSSGRSDTQYF
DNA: TGTGCCAGCAGCCAAGAATGGTCTAGCGGGAGGTCAGATACGCAGTATTTT

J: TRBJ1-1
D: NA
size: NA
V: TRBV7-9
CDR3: CASSLGGLSTEAFF
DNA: TGTGCCAGCAGCTTGGGAGGACTCAGCACTGAAGCTTTCTTT

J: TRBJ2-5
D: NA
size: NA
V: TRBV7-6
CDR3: CASSLGGDQETQYF
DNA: TGTGCCAGCAGCTTAGGCGGGGATCAAGAGACCCAGTACTTC

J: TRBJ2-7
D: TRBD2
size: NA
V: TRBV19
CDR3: CASSRSTSSRDEQYF
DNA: TGTGCCAGTAGTAGATCGACTAGCAGTCGGGACGAGCAGTACTTC

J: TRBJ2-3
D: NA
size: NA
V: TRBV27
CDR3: CASSLSPGGTDTQYF
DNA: TGTGCCAGCAGTTTAAGTCCAGGGGGCACAGATACGCAGTATTTT

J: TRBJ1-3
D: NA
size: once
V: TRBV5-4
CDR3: CASSTGQNSGNTIYF
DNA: TGTGCCAGCAGCACCGGACAGAACTCTGGAAACACCATATATTTT

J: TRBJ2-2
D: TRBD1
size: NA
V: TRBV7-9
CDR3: CASSLIGQANTGELFF
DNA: TGTGCCAGCAGCTTAATAGGACAGGCGAACACCGGGGAGCTGTTTTTT

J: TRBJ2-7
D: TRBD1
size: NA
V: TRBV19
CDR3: CASSIVKGTGAYEQYF
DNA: TGTGCCAGTAGTATAGTAAAGGGGACAGGGGCCTACGAGCAGTACTTC

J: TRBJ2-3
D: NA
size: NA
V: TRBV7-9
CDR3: CASSRWGASTDTQYF
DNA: TGTGCCAGCAGCCGCTGGGGAGCTAGCACAGATACGCAGTATTTT

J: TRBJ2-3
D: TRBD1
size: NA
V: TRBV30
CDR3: CASGTGGADTQYF
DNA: TGTGCCTCCGGGACAGGGGGCGCAGATACGCAGTATTTT

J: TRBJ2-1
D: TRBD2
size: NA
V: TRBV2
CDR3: CASSPGTSDFSYNEQFF
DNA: TGTGCCAGCAGCCCCGGGACTAGCGATTTCTCCTACAATGAGCAGTTCTTC

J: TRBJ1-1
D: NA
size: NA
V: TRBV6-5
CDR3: CASRVQEDRKAFF
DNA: TGTGCCAGCAGGGTACAGGAGGACAGAAAAGCTTTCTTT

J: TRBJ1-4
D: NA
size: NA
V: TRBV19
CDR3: CASSIRTEGEKLFF
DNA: TGTGCCAGTAGTATCAGGACAGAGGGTGAAAAACTGTTTTTT

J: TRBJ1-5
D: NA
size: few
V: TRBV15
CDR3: CATSRDRARGNQPQHF
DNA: TGTGCCACCAGCAGAGATCGGGCCCGAGGGAATCAGCCCCAGCATTTT

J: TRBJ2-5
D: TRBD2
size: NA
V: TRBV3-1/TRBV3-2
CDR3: CASSPSSRGRGGLQETQYF
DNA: TGTGCCAGCAGCCCCTCAAGTCGGGGGCGGGGGGGCCTCCAAGAGACCCAGTACTTC

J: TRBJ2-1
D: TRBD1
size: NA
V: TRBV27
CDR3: CASSFGDRYNEQFF
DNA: TGTGCCAGCAGTTTCGGGGACAGGTACAATGAGCAGTTCTTC

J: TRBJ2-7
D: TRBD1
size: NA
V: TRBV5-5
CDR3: CASSNPGQGAYEQYF
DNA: TGTGCCAGCAGCAATCCGGGACAGGGGGCCTACGAGCAGTACTTC

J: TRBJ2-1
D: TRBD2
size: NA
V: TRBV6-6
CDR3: CASSPLGTSGGYNEQFF
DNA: TGTGCCAGCAGTCCCCTGGGGACTAGCGGGGGGTACAATGAGCAGTTCTTC

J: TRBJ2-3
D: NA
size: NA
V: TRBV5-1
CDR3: CASSHTTGQLVTDTQYF
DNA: TGCGCCAGCAGCCATACGACAGGCCAATTAGTCACAGATACGCAGTATTTT